The 15 T cell receptor beta chains below come from one sample, sequenced in a study of shared clonotypes between healthy human individuals. The repertoire was sequenced with immunoSEQ multiplex PCR; TCRdb's copy has only in-frame clones and lacks some. The sample has roughly 2.5 million clones; approximately 94% are singletons. The sample was naive CD4+ T cells sorted from blood. Subset denoted: CD45RA+ positively selected. Receptor source: a man between 18 and 29 years old in good health.

The genes are TRBV7-8 and TRBJ1-2; 7 bases are a match to TRBD1. From germline, CDR1 is SGHVS and CDR2 FQNEAQ. CDR3 length equals 15 residues. Unmatched junction bases numbered 5, after V lost 4 bases and J lost 0 bases. CDR3 residues: CASSSPGQSNYGYTF. The DNA of the CDR3 is TGTGCCAGCAGCTCCCCGGGACAGTCTAACTATGGCTACACCTTC. The variable domain in full, completed from reference TRBV7-8 and TRBJ1-2, reads GAGVSQSPRYKVAKRGQDVALRCDPISGHVSLFWYQQALGQGPEFLTYFQNEAQLDKSGLPSDRFFAERPEGSVSTLKIQRTQQEDSAVYLCASSSPGQSNYGYTFGSGTRLTVV.

The chain links TRBV28 to TRBJ2-1; D might be TRBD2 (6 bases). The CDR3 runs 17 residues. CDR1 is MDHEN and CDR2 is SYDVKM in the germline V gene. V was clipped by 2 bases and J by 6 bases, with 20 bases between them. As DNA, the CDR3 is TGTGCCAGCAGTTTAGGAGGGGCCCGGCTCCTGAGCAATGAGCAGTTCTTC. Its translation is CASSLGGARLLSNEQFF.

The chain joins TRBV6-1 to TRBJ2-3, with D perhaps given as TRBD1 or TRBD2 (5 bases each). Germline CDR1 reads MNHNS; CDR2 reads SASEGT. The germline V and J ends were trimmed by 6 bases and 5 bases, with 15 bases remaining between them. This CDR3 has 14 residues. As DNA, the CDR3 is TGTGCCAGCAGCTCGGGACGGACCGGAGATACGCAGTATTTT. This sequence encodes CASSSGRTGDTQYF.

This rearrangement joins TRBV19 to TRBJ1-2; the match to TRBD1 covers 9 bases. J gave up 8 bases and V 5 bases, and 3 bases lay outside the gene matches. The germline V gene encodes CDR1 LNHDA and CDR2 SQIVND (reference sequence). The CDR3 has 12 residues. CDR3 in DNA: TGTGCCAGTAGTCCAGGACAGGGGGGCTACACCTTC. Its protein is CASSPGQGGYTF. The full variable domain, completed using reference TRBV19 and TRBJ1-2, is DGGITQSPKYLFRKEGQNVTLSCEQNLNHDAMYWYRQDPGQGLRLIYYSQIVNDFQKGDIAEGYSVSREKKESFPLTVTSAQKNPTAFYLCASSPGQGGYTFGSGTRLTVV.

The chain is built from TRBV9 and TRBJ1-2, with 8 bases aligning to TRBD1. The CDR3 loop spans 14 amino acids. The V and J ends lost 7 bases and 4 bases, in that order; junction bases with no gene match: 9. From germline, CDR1 is SGDLS and CDR2 YYNGEE. CDR3: CASGAGQGIYGYTF. CDR3 in DNA: TGTGCCAGCGGGGCAGGACAGGGAATCTATGGCTACACCTTC.

This clone showed up just once. The rearrangement links TRBV18 to TRBJ2-2; D remains unclear. Germline CDR1 is KGHSH and CDR2 is LQKENI. This CDR3 is 17 amino acids long. V lost 3 bases, J lost 4 bases, and 18 bases lay in between. The CDR3 spells CASSPDPSPFGTGELFF. The CDR3, as DNA: TGTGCCAGCTCACCCGATCCCAGCCCGTTTGGCACCGGGGAGCTGTTTTTT.

With regard to this clone: In the same sample, other DNA sequences code for this CDR3. The CDR3 bases are TGTGCCAGCAGCTTCGGGGGCTCCTACGAGCAGTACTTC. The encoded protein is CASSFGGSYEQYF. The chain uses TRBV27 and TRBJ2-7; D possibly corresponds to TRBD2 (6 bases). This CDR3 is built from 13 residues. CDR1 is MNHEY, CDR2 SMNVEV, per germline (reference sequence). Trimming took 6 bases from V and 0 from J, leaving 9 bases between them.

The chain links TRBV5-6 to TRBJ2-7, with 8 nucleotides matching TRBD1. This CDR3 comprises 16 residues. The germline V gene encodes CDR1 SGHDT and CDR2 YYEEEE. V shed 0 bases and J 0 bases; nucleotides not matched to a gene: 5. The CDR3 coding sequence is TGTGCCAGCAGCTTGGTTTCGGACAGGGACTCCTACGAGCAGTACTTC. Its protein is CASSLVSDRDSYEQYF.

This clone has just a few counts. Other DNA sequences from this sample encode an identical CDR3 as well. The V and J genes are TRBV19 and TRBJ1-5; D is uncertain. Germline CDR1 LNHDA, CDR2 SQIVND (reference sequence). The CDR3 is 13 residues long. Trimming removed 2 bases at V and 2 bases at J, with 4 bases between. The CDR3 bases are TGTGCCAGTAGTATAACAGGCAATCAGCCCCAGCATTTT. It specifies CASSITGNQPQHF.

This clone was seen only a few times. The sample carries other DNA sequences with the same CDR3. The V and J genes are TRBV15 and TRBJ2-5; weak D call: TRBD1 (5 bases). Between the trimmed V and J ends, which lost 0 bases and 4 bases, there was a span of 6 bases. CDR1 and CDR2 (germline): LNHNV, YYDKDF (reference sequence). This CDR3 is 13 amino acids long. This chain's CDR3 is CATSRDRGETQYF. CDR3 nucleotides: TGTGCCACCAGCAGAGATAGGGGAGAGACCCAGTACTTC.

The chain couples TRBV6-5 to TRBJ1-2; a possible D gene is TRBD1 (6 bases). Trimming cost V 5 bases and J 2 bases, with 15 bases left between them. CDR1 is MNHEY, CDR2 SVGAGI, per germline. CDR3 length: 15 amino acids. CDR3 sequence reads: CASSGRTDSNYGYTF. The CDR3 coding sequence is TGTGCCAGCAGTGGACGGACAGATTCGAACTATGGCTACACCTTC.

The chain combines TRBV5-6 with TRBJ1-5, with D perhaps matching TRBD1 (6 bases). The CDR3 has 16 amino acids. The germline V and J ends were trimmed by 4 bases and 2 bases, with 16 bases remaining between them. Germline assignment: CDR1 SGHDT and CDR2 YYEEEE. The CDR3, as DNA: TGTGCCAGCAGCGTGCGCTCGGCAGGGGGCAATCAGCCCCAGCATTTT. Translated: CASSVRSAGGNQPQHF.

This clone was seen once. J is TRBJ2-5 and V is TRBV5-1, with D possibly TRBD1 on 6 matching bases. Trimming stripped 2 bases from V and 4 bases from J, with 15 bases between. Germline CDR1 is SGHRS and CDR2 is YFSETQ. The CDR3 is 15 residues long. The DNA of the CDR3 is TGCGCCAGCAGCTTTGGTGGGGGCAGCGGAGAGACCCAGTACTTC. It yields the protein CASSFGGGSGETQYF.

The chain has TRBV11-2 and TRBJ1-1; a weak D match, TRBD1 (6 bases). There are 15 residues in the CDR3. Germline loops: CDR1 SGHAT, CDR2 FQNNGV. V lost 1 base to trimming and J lost 4 bases, with 13 bases between them. This CDR3 is CASSLGTGWSTEAFF. The CDR3, as DNA: TGTGCCAGCAGCTTAGGTACAGGGTGGAGCACTGAAGCTTTCTTT.

This rearrangement joins TRBV2 to TRBJ2-3; D is unclear. Germline-derived CDR1 and CDR2 are SNHLY and FYNNEI. The CDR3 sequence is 13 residues long. Trimming removed 6 bases from V and 0 bases from J, with 7 bases in between. As DNA, the CDR3 is TGTGCCAGCAGACCGGACAGCACAGATACGCAGTATTTT. Residues: CASRPDSTDTQYF.